One sample yielded the 19 T cell receptor beta chains listed below, sequenced in a study of blood T cell repertoires in COVID-19. Only in-frame clones appear in the TCRdb table, and some are missing; sequencing was by immunoSEQ multiplex PCR. The sample holds fewer than 130,000 clones, nearly 80% seen once. Sequencing was performed on peripheral blood. These receptors originate from an elderly woman with active or convalescent COVID-19.

This chain links TRBV7-9 with TRBJ2-5; D might be TRBD1 (6 bases). Trimming cost V 5 bases and J 3 bases, with 13 bases left between them. The CDR3 runs to 14 residues. The germline CDR1 and CDR2 sequences are SEHNR and FQNEAQ (reference sequence). The CDR3 DNA reads TGTGCCAGCAGCCACGCACAGGGTAAAGAGACCCAGTACTTC. This gives the protein CASSHAQGKETQYF. Full variable domain (remainder filled in from reference TRBV7-9 and TRBJ2-5): DTGVSQNPRHKITKRGQNVTFRCDPISEHNRLYWYRQTLGQGPEFLTYFQNEAQLEKSRLLSDRFSAERPKGSFSTLEIQRTEQGDSAMYLCASSHAQGKETQYFGPGTRLLVL.

This clone showed up just a few times. The chain combines TRBV10-3 with TRBJ2-1; D call uncertain. Trimming pared 7 bases from V and 4 bases from J, leaving 8 bases between. The CDR3 contains 12 residues. Germline lookup yields CDR1 ENHRY and CDR2 SYGVKD. CDR3 protein: CAIKSRYNEQFF. The CDR3 DNA is TGTGCCATCAAGTCCAGGTACAATGAGCAGTTCTTC.

The V and J genes are TRBV10-1 and TRBJ2-7; a possible D gene is TRBD1 (6 bases). Trimming took 7 bases from V and 3 from J, leaving 16 bases between them. Germline loops: CDR1 WNHNN, CDR2 SYGVQD (reference sequence). This CDR3 is 14 amino acids long. The CDR3 DNA sequence: TGCGCCAGCAACAGGGAACATTGCGTCTACGAGCAGTACTTC. This translates into CASNREHCVYEQYF.

The CDR3 here is CASSSRDWAYEQYF. CDR3 in DNA: TGTGCCAGCAGTTCACGGGACTGGGCCTACGAGCAGTACTTC. The rearrangement uses TRBV28 and TRBJ2-7; D may be TRBD2 (6 bases). The CDR3 spans 14 residues. Trimming took 4 bases from V and 2 from J, leaving 12 bases between them. The germline V gene encodes CDR1 MDHEN and CDR2 SYDVKM.

The rearrangement joins TRBV7-8 to TRBJ1-3; TRBD1 aligns across 8 bases. This CDR3 is built from 15 residues. The V gene end was trimmed by 8 bases and the J gene end by 3 bases; junction bases not matched to a gene: 9. The germline V gene has CDR1 SGHVS and CDR2 FQNEAQ. In DNA form, the CDR3 reads TGTGCCAGCGGGTTGACAGGGGTATATGGAAACACCATATATTTT. Its translation is CASGLTGVYGNTIYF.

This clone was found once. The chain is built from TRBV3-1 (or the pseudogene TRBV3-2) and TRBJ2-7; TRBD1 matches 10 bases. Trimming at V came to 2 bases and at J to 5 bases, leaving 9 bases not matched to a gene. CDR1 and CDR2 (germline): LGHDT, YNNKEL (reference sequence). The CDR3 is 16 residues long. CDR3 sequence reads: CASSQLTGTGDHEQYF. In DNA, the CDR3 is TGTGCCAGCAGCCAATTAACCGGGACAGGGGACCACGAGCAGTACTTC.

This chain uses TRBV5-1 with TRBJ2-7, with D maybe TRBD1 (5 bases). From germline, CDR1 is SGHRS and CDR2 YFSETQ. This CDR3 region has 13 residues. V shed 5 bases and J shed 0 bases, with 9 bases lying between them. CDR3: CASRQGTSYEQYF. CDR3 bases: TGCGCCAGCAGGCAGGGAACCTCCTACGAGCAGTACTTC.

The chain links TRBV24-1 to TRBJ2-3, with 13 bases that match TRBD2. CDR3 length: 18 amino acids. CDR1 KGHDR and CDR2 SFDVKD come from the germline V gene. The V and J ends lost 4 bases and 5 bases, in that order; junction bases with no gene match: 11. The CDR3 bases are TGTGCCACCAGTGAATCCCCGGGACTAGCGGGACTTCGAGATACGCAGTATTTT. Its protein is CATSESPGLAGLRDTQYF.

This chain connects TRBV3-1 (or the pseudogene TRBV3-2) to TRBJ2-5, with D possibly matching TRBD2 (6 bases). V was pared by 3 bases and J by 5 bases, with 13 bases between. The CDR3 has 14 residues. Germline V lookup: CDR1 LGHDT, CDR2 YNNKEL (reference sequence). This CDR3 reads CASSHLGDWETQYF. In nucleotides, the CDR3 is TGTGCCAGCAGCCATCTCGGGGACTGGGAGACCCAGTACTTC.

This clone was found a few times. The rearrangement uses TRBV2 and TRBJ2-1, with D tentatively TRBD2 (6 bases). The CDR3 is 13 amino acids. V lost 7 bases and J 8 bases, leaving 15 bases between the germline ends. Germline CDR1 is SNHLY and CDR2 is FYNNEI. Written as DNA, the CDR3 is TGTGCCAGCAATGGAGGGGCGGGCGATGAGCAGTTCTTC. Protein product: CASNGGAGDEQFF.

This rearrangement joins TRBV18 to TRBJ1-2, with D hard to call. Germline CDR1 and CDR2: KGHSH and LQKENI. This CDR3 region has 13 residues. The V end was cut by 3 bases, the J end by 3 bases, with 8 bases between. The CDR3 region is CASSPLSDYGYTF. CDR3 in DNA: TGTGCCAGCTCACCTCTGTCGGACTATGGCTACACCTTC.

V usage is TRBV6-5 and J usage is TRBJ1-6, with 10 bases that match TRBD1. Trimming took 4 bases from V and 16 from J; bases not matched to a gene: 10. This CDR3 contains 14 residues. Germline loops: CDR1 MNHEY, CDR2 SVGAGI. CDR3 loop: CASSFRDRGLPLHF. The CDR3 DNA reads TGTGCCAGCAGTTTCCGGGACAGGGGACTGCCACTCCACTTT.

The rearrangement joins TRBV30 to TRBJ2-7; no clear D. The CDR3 totals 12 residues. With 2 bases removed from V and 2 bases from J, the gap between germline ends came to 7 bases. Germline CDR1 and CDR2: GTSNPN and SVGIG (reference sequence). In DNA form, the CDR3 reads TGTGCCTGGAGTATTTCCGCCTACGAGCAGTACTTC. Residues: CAWSISAYEQYF.

This sequence joins TRBV4-1 and TRBJ2-3, with TRBD2 matching 12 bases. The CDR3 is 17 amino acids. V trimming: 1 base; J trimming: 0 bases; junction bases outside the gene matches: 2. Germline V lookup: CDR1 MGHRA, CDR2 YSYEKL. The CDR3 DNA reads as TGCGCCAGCAGCCAAGCCGGGACTAGCGGGAGCACAGATACGCAGTATTTT. Protein product: CASSQAGTSGSTDTQYF.

This clone was observed once. In DNA, the CDR3 is TGCGCCAGCAGCCAAAGCGGGAGCGGAGAGACCCAGTACTTC. Its protein is CASSQSGSGETQYF. This chain connects TRBV5-1 to TRBJ2-5; 8 nucleotides align to TRBD2. CDR3 length equals 14 residues. Losses at the gene ends were 4 bases for V and 4 bases for J; bases not matched to a gene: 6. CDR1 is SGHRS, CDR2 YFSETQ, per germline.

This clone showed up many times. The chain uses TRBV6-5 and TRBJ1-4; possible D gene TRBD1, 6 bases. The V end lost 7 bases, the J end lost 7 bases, and 19 bases lay between the germline ends. The CDR3 runs 15 residues. The germline V gene encodes CDR1 MNHEY and CDR2 SVGAGI. The CDR3 nucleotides read TGTGCCAGCATTACAGGGTATTCGACGCGTGAAAAACTGTTTTTT. Its protein is CASITGYSTREKLFF.

This chain links TRBV19 with TRBJ2-7; 7 nucleotides agree with TRBD2. CDR3 length: 15 amino acids. Germline CDR1 is LNHDA and CDR2 is SQIVND (reference sequence). Losses at the gene ends were 0 bases for V and 3 bases for J; bases not matched to a gene: 5. CDR3 coding DNA: TGTGCCAGTAGTATAGAGCTAGCGGACTACTACGAGCAGTACTTC. It encodes CASSIELADYYEQYF.

The chain links TRBV2 to TRBJ1-6; D uncertain. The CDR3 sequence is 16 residues long. Germline loops: CDR1 SNHLY, CDR2 FYNNEI. The V end lost 4 bases, the J end lost 8 bases, and 18 bases lay between the germline ends. Here the CDR3 DNA reads TGTGCCAGCAGTGCACGAGGCGGGGAAAGTGATTCACCCCTCCACTTT. It translates to CASSARGGESDSPLHF.

The rearrangement joins TRBV6-2 or TRBV6-3 to TRBJ1-5; maybe TRBD1 (5 bases). The V end was cut by 0 bases, the J end by 11 bases, with 14 bases between. The CDR3 totals 14 residues. The germline V gene has CDR1 MNHEY and CDR2 SVGEGT. The CDR3 region has the DNA TGTGCCAGCAGTTACTCGTGGAGGGGTGGGGCCCAGCATTTT. Protein product: CASSYSWRGGAQHF.